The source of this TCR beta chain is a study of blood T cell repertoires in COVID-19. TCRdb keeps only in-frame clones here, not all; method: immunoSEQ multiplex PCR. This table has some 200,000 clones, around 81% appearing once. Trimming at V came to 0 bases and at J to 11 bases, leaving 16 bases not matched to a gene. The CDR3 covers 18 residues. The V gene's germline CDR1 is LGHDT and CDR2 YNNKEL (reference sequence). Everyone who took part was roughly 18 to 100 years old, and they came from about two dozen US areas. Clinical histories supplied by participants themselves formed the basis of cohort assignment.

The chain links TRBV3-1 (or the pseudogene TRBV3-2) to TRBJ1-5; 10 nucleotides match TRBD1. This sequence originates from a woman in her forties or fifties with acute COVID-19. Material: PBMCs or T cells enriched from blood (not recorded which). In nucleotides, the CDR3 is TGTGCCAGCAGCCAAGAGGATGGGGACAGGGGCTCTAATCGATCCCAGCATTTT. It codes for CASSQEDGDRGSNRSQHF.